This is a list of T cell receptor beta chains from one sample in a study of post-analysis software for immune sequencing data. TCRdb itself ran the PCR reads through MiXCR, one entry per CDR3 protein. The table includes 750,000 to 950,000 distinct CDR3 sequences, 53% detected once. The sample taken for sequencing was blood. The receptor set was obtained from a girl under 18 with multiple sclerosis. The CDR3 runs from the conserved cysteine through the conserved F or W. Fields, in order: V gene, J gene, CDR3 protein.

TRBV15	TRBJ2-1	CATSPRDRAYNEQFF
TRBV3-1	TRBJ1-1	CASRDDGLTEACF
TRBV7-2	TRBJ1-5	CASSLGRVSNQPQHF
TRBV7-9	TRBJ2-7	CASSPKFGGHHPTEQYF
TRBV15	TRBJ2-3	CATSRGGGEGTDTQYF
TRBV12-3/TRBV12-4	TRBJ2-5	CASSFGDSIIRETQYF
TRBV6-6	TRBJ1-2	CASSYLQNRGLNGYTF
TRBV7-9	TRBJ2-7	CASSPPGPRVSEQYF
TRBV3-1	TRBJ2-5	CASSREGLTETQYF
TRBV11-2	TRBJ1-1	CASSLDRQTTEAFF
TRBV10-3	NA	CAIGGGQGASDEQYF
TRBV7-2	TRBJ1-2	CASRSSYGYTF
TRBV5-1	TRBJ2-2	CASYSGTGGTGELFF
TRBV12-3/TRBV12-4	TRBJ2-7	CASSPLSGRPSYEQYF
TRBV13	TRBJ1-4	CASSTGQGWEKRFF
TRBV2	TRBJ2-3	CASEGLHGTDTQYF
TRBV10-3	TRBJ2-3	CARGGTHSSDTQYF
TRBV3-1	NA	CASSPTTYTVEQYF
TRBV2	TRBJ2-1	CASSEVSPQFF
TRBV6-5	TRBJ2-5	CASRTQETQYF
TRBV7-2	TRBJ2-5	CASSLGRAGGETQYF
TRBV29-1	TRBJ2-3	CSVGRGWQGDTQYF
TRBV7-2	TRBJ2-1	CASSLAQGGSSYNEQFF
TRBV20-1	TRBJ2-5	CSARGSEETQYF
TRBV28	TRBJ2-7	CASRVTRTGVQATYEQYF
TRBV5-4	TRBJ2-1	CASRIGQGWDNEQFF
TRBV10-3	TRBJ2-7	CAISDRAPGQGAYEQYF
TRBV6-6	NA	CASSYRDLSYEQYF
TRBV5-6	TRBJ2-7	CAIRSTAGIPYEQYF
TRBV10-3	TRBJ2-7	CAISAGVAESSYEQYF
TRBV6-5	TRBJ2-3	CASMGLGIADTQYF
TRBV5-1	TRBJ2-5	CASSLAQETQYF